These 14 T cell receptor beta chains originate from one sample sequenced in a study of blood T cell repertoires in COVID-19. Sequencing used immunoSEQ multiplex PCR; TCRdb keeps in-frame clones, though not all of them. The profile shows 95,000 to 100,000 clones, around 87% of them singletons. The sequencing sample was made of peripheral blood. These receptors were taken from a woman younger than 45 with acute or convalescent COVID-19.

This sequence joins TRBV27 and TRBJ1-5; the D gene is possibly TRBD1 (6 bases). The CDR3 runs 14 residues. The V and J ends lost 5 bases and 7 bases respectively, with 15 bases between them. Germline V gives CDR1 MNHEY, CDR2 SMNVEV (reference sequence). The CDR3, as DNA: TGTGCCAGCAGTCCCTCAGGGGAATGGCAGCCCCAGCATTTT. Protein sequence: CASSPSGEWQPQHF.

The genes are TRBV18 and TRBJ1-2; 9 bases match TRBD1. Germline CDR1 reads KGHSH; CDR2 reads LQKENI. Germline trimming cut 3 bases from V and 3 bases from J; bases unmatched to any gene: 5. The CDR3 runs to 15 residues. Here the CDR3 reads CASSPGTGFDYGYTF. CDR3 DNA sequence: TGTGCCAGCTCACCCGGGACAGGGTTCGACTATGGCTACACCTTC.

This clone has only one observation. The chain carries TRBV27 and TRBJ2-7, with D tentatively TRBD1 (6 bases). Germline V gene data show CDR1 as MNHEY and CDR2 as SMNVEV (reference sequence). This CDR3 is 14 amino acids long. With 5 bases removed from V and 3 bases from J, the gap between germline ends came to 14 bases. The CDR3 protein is CASSPAGAIYEQYF. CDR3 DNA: TGTGCCAGCAGTCCAGCAGGGGCCATCTACGAGCAGTACTTC.

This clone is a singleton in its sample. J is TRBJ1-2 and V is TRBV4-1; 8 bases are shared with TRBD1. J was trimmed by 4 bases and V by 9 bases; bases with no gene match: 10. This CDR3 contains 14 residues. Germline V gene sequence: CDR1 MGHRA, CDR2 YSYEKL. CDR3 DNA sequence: TGCGCCAGTCCCGGGGACAGGAGGCTCTATGGCTACACCTTC. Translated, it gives CASPGDRRLYGYTF.

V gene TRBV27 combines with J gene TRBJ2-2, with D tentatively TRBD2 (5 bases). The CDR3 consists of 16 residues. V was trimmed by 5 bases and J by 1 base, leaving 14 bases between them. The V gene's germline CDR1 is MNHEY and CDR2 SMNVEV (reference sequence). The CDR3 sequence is CASSTRTHLNTGELFF. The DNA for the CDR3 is TGTGCCAGCAGTACCAGGACTCACCTGAACACCGGGGAGCTGTTTTTT.

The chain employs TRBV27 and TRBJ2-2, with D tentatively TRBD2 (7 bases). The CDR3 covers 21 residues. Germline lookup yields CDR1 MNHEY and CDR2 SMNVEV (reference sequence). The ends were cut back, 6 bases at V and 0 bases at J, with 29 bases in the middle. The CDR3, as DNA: TGTGCCAGCAGCCCTTCCCTCCCCCGGGGGGCGCCCCACTCGAACACCGGGGAGCTGTTTTTT. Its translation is CASSPSLPRGAPHSNTGELFF.

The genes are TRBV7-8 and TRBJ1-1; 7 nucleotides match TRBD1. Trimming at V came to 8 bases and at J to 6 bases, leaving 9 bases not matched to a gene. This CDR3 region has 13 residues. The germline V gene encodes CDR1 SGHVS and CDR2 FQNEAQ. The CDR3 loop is CASSFTGDAEAFF. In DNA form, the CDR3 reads TGTGCCAGCTCCTTTACAGGGGACGCTGAAGCTTTCTTT.

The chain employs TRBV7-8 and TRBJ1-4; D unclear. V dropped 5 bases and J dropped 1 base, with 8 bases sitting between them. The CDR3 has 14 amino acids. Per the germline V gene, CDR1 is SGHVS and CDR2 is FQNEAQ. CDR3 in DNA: TGTGCCAGCAGCCCCCGCAGAACTAATGAAAAACTGTTTTTT. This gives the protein CASSPRRTNEKLFF.

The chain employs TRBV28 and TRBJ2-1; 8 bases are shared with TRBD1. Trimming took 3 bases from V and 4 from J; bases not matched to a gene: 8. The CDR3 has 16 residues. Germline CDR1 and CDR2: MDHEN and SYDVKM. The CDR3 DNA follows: TGTGCCAGCAGTTTCCAGACAGGGGTCTTTTACAATGAGCAGTTCTTC. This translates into CASSFQTGVFYNEQFF.

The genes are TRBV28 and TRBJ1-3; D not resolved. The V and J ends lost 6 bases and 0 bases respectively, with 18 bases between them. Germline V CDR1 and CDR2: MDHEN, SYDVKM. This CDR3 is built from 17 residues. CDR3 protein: CASSQFSGSSSGNTIYF. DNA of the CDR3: TGTGCCAGCAGCCAATTCTCGGGATCCAGCTCTGGAAACACCATATATTTT. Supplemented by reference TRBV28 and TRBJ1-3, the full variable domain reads DVKVTQSSRYLVKRTGEKVFLECVQDMDHENMFWYRQDPGLGLRLIYFSYDVKMKEKGDIPEGYSVSREKKERFSLILESASTNQTSMYLCASSQFSGSSSGNTIYFGEGSWLTVV.

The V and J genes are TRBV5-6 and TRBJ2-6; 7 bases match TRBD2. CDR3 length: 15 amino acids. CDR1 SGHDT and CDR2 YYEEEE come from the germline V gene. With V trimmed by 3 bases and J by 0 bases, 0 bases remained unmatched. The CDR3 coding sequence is TGTGCCAGCAGCTCGGGGGGCTCTGGGGCCAACGTCCTGACTTTC. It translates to CASSSGGSGANVLTF. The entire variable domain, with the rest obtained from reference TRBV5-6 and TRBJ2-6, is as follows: DAGVTQSPTHLIKTRGQQVTLRCSPKSGHDTVSWYQQALGQGPQFIFQYYEEEERQRGNFPDRFSGHQFPNYSSELNVNALLLGDSALYLCASSSGGSGANVLTFGAGSRLTVL.

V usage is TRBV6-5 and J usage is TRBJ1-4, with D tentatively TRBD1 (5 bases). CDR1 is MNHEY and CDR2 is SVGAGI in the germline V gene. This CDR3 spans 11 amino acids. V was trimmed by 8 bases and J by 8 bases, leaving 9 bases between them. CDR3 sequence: CASGRGEKLFF. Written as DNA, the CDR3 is TGTGCCAGCGGGCGGGGGGAAAAACTGTTTTTT.

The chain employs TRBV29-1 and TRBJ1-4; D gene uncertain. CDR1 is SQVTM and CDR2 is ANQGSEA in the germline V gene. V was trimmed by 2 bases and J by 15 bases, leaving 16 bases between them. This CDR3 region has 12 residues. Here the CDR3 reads CSVETPPNRVFF. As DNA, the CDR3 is TGCAGCGTTGAAACGCCCCCCAATCGGGTGTTTTTT. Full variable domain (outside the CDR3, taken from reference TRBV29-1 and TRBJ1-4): SAVISQKPSRDICQRGTSLTIQCQVDSQVTMMFWYRQQPGQSLTLIATANQGSEATYESGFVIDKFPISRPNLTFSTLTVSNMSPEDSSIYLCSVETPPNRVFFGSGTQLSVL.

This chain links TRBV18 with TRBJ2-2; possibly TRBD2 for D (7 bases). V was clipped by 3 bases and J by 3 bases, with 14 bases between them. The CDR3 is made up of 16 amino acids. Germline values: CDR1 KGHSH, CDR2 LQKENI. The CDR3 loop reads CASSPPPGGYTGELFF. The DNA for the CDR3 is TGTGCCAGCTCACCCCCACCGGGGGGCTACACCGGGGAGCTGTTTTTT.